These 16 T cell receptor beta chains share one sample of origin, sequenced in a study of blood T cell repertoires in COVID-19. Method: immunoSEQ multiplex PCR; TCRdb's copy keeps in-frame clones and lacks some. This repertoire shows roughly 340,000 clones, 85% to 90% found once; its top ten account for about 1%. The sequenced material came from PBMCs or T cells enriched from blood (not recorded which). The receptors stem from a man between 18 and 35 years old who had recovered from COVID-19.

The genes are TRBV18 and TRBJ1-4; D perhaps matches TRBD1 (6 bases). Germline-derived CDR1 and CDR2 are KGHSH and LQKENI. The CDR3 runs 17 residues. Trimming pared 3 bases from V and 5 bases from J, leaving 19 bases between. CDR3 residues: CASSPSRDTSLNEKLFF. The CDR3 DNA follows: TGTGCCAGCTCACCGTCCAGGGACACATCCTTAAATGAAAAACTGTTTTTT.

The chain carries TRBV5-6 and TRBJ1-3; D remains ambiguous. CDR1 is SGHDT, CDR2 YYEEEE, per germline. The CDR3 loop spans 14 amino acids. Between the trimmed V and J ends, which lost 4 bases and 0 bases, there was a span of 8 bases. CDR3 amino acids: CASSPRYSGNTIYF. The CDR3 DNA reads TGTGCCAGCAGCCCGAGGTACTCTGGAAACACCATATATTTT.

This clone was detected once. The CDR3 region has the DNA TGTGCCAGTAGTACCAGAGGAATAGGGGAAGAAAAACTGTTTTTT. Translation: CASSTRGIGEEKLFF. This chain uses TRBV19 with TRBJ1-4; the D gene is possibly TRBD1 (5 bases). The CDR3 sequence is 15 residues long. Germline V lookup: CDR1 LNHDA, CDR2 SQIVND (reference sequence). The V gene lost 4 bases and the J gene lost 8 bases, with 17 bases spanning the gap.

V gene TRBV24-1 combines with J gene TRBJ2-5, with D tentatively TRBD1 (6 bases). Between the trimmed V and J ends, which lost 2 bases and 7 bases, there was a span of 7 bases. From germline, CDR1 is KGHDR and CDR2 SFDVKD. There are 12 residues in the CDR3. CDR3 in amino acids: CATSDSRGTQYF. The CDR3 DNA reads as TGTGCCACCAGTGATTCCAGGGGGACCCAGTACTTC.

The CDR3 DNA reads as TGCGCCAGCAGCTTGGGTAGCGGGGGGCTCAATGAGCAGTTCTTC. It yields the protein CASSLGSGGLNEQFF. The chain employs TRBV5-1 and TRBJ2-1; 10 bases agree with TRBD2. After removal of 0 bases from V and 6 bases from J, the junction contained 3 bases not matched to a gene. The CDR3 has 15 residues. Germline V gene data show CDR1 as SGHRS and CDR2 as YFSETQ.

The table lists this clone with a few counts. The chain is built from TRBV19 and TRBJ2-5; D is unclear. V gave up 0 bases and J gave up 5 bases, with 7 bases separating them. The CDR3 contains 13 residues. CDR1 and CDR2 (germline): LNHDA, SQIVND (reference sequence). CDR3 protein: CASSIEAGETQYF. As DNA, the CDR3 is TGTGCCAGTAGTATAGAGGCCGGGGAGACCCAGTACTTC.

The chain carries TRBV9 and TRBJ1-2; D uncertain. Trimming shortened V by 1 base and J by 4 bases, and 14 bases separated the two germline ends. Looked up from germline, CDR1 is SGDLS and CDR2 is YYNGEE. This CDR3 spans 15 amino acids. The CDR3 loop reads CASSVRNGGLYGYTF. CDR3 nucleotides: TGTGCCAGCAGCGTACGGAACGGCGGCCTCTATGGCTACACCTTC.

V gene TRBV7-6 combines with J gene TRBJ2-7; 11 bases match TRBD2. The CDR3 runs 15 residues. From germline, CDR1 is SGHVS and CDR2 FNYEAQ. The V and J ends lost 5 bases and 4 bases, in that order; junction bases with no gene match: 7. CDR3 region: CASSTRLAGPYEQYF. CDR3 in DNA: TGTGCCAGCAGCACCCGACTAGCGGGGCCATACGAGCAGTACTTC. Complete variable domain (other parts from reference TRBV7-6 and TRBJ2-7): GAGVSQSPRYKVTKRGQDVALRCDPISGHVSLYWYRQALGQGPEFLTYFNYEAQQDKSGLPNDRFSAERPEGSISTLTIQRTEQRDSAMYRCASSTRLAGPYEQYFGPGTRLTVT.

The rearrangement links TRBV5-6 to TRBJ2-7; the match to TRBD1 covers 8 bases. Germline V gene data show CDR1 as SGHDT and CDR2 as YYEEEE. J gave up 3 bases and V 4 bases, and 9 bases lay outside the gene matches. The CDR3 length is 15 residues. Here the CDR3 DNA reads TGTGCCAGCAGCCCACTGGACAGGGCTGACTACGAGCAGTACTTC. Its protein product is CASSPLDRADYEQYF.

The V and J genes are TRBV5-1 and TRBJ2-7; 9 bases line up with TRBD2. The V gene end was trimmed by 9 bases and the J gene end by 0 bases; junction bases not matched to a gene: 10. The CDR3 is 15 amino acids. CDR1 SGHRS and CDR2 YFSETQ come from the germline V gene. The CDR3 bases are TGCGCCACCTCCCCGGCTAGCGGGACCTCCTACGAGCAGTACTTC. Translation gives CATSPASGTSYEQYF.

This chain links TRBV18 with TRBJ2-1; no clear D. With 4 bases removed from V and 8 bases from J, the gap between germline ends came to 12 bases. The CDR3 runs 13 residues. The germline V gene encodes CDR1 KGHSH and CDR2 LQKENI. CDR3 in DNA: TGTGCCAGCTCACTCCTGATACGCGATGAGCAGTTCTTC. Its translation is CASSLLIRDEQFF.

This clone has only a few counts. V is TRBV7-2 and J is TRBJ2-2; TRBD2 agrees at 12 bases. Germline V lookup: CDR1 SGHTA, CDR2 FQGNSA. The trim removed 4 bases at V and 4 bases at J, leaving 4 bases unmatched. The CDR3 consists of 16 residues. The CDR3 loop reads CASSSGLAGSTGELFF. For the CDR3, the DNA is TGTGCCAGCAGCTCCGGACTAGCGGGAAGCACCGGGGAGCTGTTTTTT. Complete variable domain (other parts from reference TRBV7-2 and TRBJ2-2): GAGVSQSPSNKVTEKGKDVELRCDPISGHTALYWYRQSLGQGLEFLIYFQGNSAPDKSGLPSDRFSAERTGGSVSTLTIQRTQQEDSAVYLCASSSGLAGSTGELFFGEGSRLTVL.

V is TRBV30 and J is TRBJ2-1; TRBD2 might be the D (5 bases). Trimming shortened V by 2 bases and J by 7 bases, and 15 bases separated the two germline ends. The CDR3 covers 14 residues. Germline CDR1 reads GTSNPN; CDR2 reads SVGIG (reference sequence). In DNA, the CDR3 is TGTGCCTGGAGTTCGTGGGAGTCCGGGAATGAGCAGTTCTTC. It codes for CAWSSWESGNEQFF.

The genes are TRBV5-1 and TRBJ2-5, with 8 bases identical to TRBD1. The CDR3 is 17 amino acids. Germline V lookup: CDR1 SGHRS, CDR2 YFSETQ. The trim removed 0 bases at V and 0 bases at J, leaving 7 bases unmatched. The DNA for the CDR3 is TGCGCCAGCAGCTTGGCAGGGGGCTCCCCGTACCAAGAGACCCAGTACTTC. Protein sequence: CASSLAGGSPYQETQYF.

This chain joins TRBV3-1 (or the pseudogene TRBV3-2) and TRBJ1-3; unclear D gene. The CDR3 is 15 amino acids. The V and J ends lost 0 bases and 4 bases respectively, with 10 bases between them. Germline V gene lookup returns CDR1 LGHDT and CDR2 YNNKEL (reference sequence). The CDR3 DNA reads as TGTGCCAGCAGCCAAGATGTGACACCCGGAAACACCATATATTTT. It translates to CASSQDVTPGNTIYF.

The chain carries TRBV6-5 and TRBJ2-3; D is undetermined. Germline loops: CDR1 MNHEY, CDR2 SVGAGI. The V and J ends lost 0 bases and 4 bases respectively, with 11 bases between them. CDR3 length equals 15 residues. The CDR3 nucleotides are TGTGCCAGCAGTTACTCGATAGCTCACTCAGATACGCAGTATTTT. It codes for CASSYSIAHSDTQYF.